These T cell receptor beta chains were read from a single sample in a study of early T cells in non-severe SARS-CoV-2 infection. Using its own MiXCR run on the 5' RACE reads, TCRdb lists one record per CDR3 protein. The top ten hold 1.2% of the sample, which has over 50,000 distinct CDR3 sequences, approximately 10% seen once. The sample comprised whole blood. The receptors were gathered from an adult who was a healthcare worker with PCR-confirmed SARS-CoV-2 infection or an uninfected control (not recorded which). Both conserved end residues are part of each CDR3. D genes are given only for firm matches. Clone size, where shown, is once, few, many, or a class for clones that have expanded.

d_gene: .; v_gene: TRBV7-7; abundance: once; j_gene: TRBJ2-5; CDR3nt: TGTGCCAGCAGCTTAGGGCACATGGAGACCCAGTACTTC; CDR3aa: CASSLGHMETQYF
d_gene: .; v_gene: TRBV5-1; abundance: few; j_gene: TRBJ1-4; CDR3nt: TGCGCCAGCAGCTTGGATCCGGGGTCCACAACTAATGAAAAACTGTTTTTT; CDR3aa: CASSLDPGSTTNEKLFF
d_gene: .; v_gene: TRBV5-1; abundance: many; j_gene: TRBJ1-5; CDR3nt: TGCGCCAGCAGCTTAGCTTCCGGCAATCAGCCCCAGCATTTT; CDR3aa: CASSLASGNQPQHF
d_gene: .; v_gene: TRBV28; abundance: .; j_gene: TRBJ1-4; CDR3nt: TGTGCCAGCAGTTTGTGGGGGTCCGGTGATGAAAAACTGTTTTTT; CDR3aa: CASSLWGSGDEKLFF
d_gene: TRBD1; v_gene: TRBV20-1; abundance: .; j_gene: TRBJ1-5; CDR3nt: TGCAGTGCTTCCACAGGACAGGGGAGTCAGCCCCAGCATTTT; CDR3aa: CSASTGQGSQPQHF
d_gene: TRBD1; v_gene: TRBV11-3; abundance: .; j_gene: TRBJ1-2; CDR3nt: TGTGCCAGCAGCTTTATACCGGGACAGGGCGAGTCAGGGTACTATGGCTACACCTTC; CDR3aa: CASSFIPGQGESGYYGYTF
d_gene: TRBD1; v_gene: TRBV20-1; abundance: .; j_gene: TRBJ2-1; CDR3nt: TGCAGTGCTACGGACAGGGCGAACAATGAGCAGTTCTTC; CDR3aa: CSATDRANNEQFF
d_gene: TRBD1; v_gene: TRBV19; abundance: few; j_gene: TRBJ1-2; CDR3nt: TGTGCCAGTAGTACCCGGACAGGGGGCGGTCTGGATGGCTACACCTTC; CDR3aa: CASSTRTGGGLDGYTF
d_gene: .; v_gene: TRBV2; abundance: many; j_gene: TRBJ1-5; CDR3nt: TGTGCCAGCAGTGTCGACAGATTCAATCAGCCCCAGCATTTT; CDR3aa: CASSVDRFNQPQHF
d_gene: .; v_gene: TRBV7-2; abundance: .; j_gene: TRBJ2-3; CDR3nt: TGTGCCAGCAGCCGGGACCCAGGGACAGATACGCAGTATTTT; CDR3aa: CASSRDPGTDTQYF
d_gene: .; v_gene: TRBV12-3/TRBV12-4; abundance: .; j_gene: TRBJ1-3; CDR3nt: TGTGCCAGCGGAACTAATGGAAACACCATATATTTT; CDR3aa: CASGTNGNTIYF
d_gene: TRBD1; v_gene: TRBV19; abundance: many; j_gene: TRBJ1-1; CDR3nt: TGTGCCAGTGCGGACAGGAGGAACACTGAAGCTTTCTTT; CDR3aa: CASADRRNTEAFF
d_gene: .; v_gene: TRBV6-5; abundance: .; j_gene: TRBJ1-1; CDR3nt: TGTGCCAGCAGTTACTCTTACTTGGGGGGCGCCGATACTGAAGCTTTCTTT; CDR3aa: CASSYSYLGGADTEAFF
d_gene: .; v_gene: TRBV12-3/TRBV12-4; abundance: many; j_gene: TRBJ1-5; CDR3nt: TGTGCCAGCAGGGGACAACCGAATCAGCCCCAGCATTTT; CDR3aa: CASRGQPNQPQHF